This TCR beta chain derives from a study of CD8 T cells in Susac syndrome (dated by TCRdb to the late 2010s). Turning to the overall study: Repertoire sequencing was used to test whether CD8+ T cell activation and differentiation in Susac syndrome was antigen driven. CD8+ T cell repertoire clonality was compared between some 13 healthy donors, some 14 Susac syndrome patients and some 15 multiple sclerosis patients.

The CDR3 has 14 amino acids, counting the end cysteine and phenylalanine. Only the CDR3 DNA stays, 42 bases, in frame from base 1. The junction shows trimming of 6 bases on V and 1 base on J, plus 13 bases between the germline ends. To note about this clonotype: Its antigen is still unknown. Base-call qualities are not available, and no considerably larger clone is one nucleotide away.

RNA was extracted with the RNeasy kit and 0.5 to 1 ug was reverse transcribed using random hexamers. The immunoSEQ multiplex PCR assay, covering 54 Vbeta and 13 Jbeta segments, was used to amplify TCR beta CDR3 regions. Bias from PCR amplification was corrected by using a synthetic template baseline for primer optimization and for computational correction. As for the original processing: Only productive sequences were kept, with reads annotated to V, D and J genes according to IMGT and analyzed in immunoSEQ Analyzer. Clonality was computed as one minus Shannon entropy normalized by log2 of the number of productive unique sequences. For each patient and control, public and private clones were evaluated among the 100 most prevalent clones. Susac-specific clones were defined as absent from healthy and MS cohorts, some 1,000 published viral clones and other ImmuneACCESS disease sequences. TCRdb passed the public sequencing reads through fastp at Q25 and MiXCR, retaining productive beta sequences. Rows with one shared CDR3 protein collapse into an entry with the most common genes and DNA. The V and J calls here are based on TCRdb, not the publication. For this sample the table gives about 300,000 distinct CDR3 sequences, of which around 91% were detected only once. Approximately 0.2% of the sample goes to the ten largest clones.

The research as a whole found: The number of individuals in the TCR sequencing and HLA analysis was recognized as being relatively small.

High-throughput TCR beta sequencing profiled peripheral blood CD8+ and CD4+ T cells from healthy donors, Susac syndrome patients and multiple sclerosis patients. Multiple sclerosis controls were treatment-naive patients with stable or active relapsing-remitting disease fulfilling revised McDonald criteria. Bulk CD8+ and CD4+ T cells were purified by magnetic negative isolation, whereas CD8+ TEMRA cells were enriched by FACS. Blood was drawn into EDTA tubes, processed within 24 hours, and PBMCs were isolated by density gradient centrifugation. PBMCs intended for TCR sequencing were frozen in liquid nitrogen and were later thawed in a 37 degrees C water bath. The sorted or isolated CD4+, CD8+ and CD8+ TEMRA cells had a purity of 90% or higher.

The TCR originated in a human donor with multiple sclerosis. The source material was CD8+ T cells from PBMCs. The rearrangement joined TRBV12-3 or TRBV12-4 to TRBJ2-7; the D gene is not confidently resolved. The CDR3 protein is CASSSRSSSYEQYF. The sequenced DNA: TGTGCCAGCAGCTCTAGGTCCAGTTCCTACGAGCAGTACTTC.